The T cell receptor (beta chain) under discussion was sequenced for a study of cytomegalovirus exposure and HLA in healthy donors. Researchers ran the PCR with 60 Vbeta and 13 Jbeta primers. Data came from immunoSEQ multiplex PCR; TCRdb stores just in-frame clones and leaves some out. The data show under 200,000 clones, roughly 90% seen once. V was cut by 8 bases and J by 0 bases, with 18 bases left in between. The CDR3 has 16 residues. Germline V CDR1 and CDR2: SEHNR, FQNEAQ (reference sequence). The sequencing sample was made of PBMCs. The J gene is TRBJ2-3, the V gene TRBV7-9; no definite D call. The receptor was isolated from a young woman in good health and CMV-seronegative. DNA of the CDR3: TGTGCCAGCTTATCACGCCGAGCGCCTAGCACAGATACGCAGTATTTT. Its translation: CASLSRRAPSTDTQYF.